The rows below give T cell receptor beta chains drawn from one sample of a study of neurological immune-mediated disorders. MiXCR, run by TCRdb on the 5' RACE reads, gives a single entry per CDR3 protein. The data contain 50,000 to 55,000 distinct CDR3 sequences, about a tenth of them singletons. The sequencing input was PBMCs. The receptors stem from a man between 65 and 79 years old with HTLV-1-associated myelopathy (HAM/TSP). Both conserved end residues are part of each CDR3. A D gene is named only where the DNA matches it firmly. Expanded clones are given a class, and other clones once, few, many or no size at all.

>many|TRBJ1-1|TRBV28|.
CASSSLGTEAFF
TGTGCCAGCAGTAGTCTAGGGACTGAAGCTTTCTTT
>many|TRBJ1-5|TRBV5-1|.
CASSLAGVNQPQHF
TGCGCCAGCAGCTTGGCAGGGGTCAATCAGCCCCAGCATTTT
>many|TRBJ2-2|TRBV9|.
CASSVGPATGELFF
TGTGCCAGCAGCGTAGGCCCCGCCACCGGGGAGCTGTTTTTT
>many|TRBJ2-1|TRBV20-1|.
CSARAGGLRFF
TGCAGTGCTAGGGCCGGAGGGCTACGATTCTTC
>many|TRBJ2-3|TRBV18|.
CAGRSAELTDTQYF
TGTGCCGGACGTTCGGCGGAACTCACAGATACGCAGTATTTT
>.|TRBJ2-7|TRBV5-1|.
CASSLAANEQYF
TGCGCCAGCAGCTTGGCAGCCAACGAGCAGTACTTC
>many|TRBJ2-6|TRBV12-3/TRBV12-4|TRBD2
CASSFRLAGVGDNVLTF
TGTGCCAGCAGTTTTAGACTAGCGGGAGTTGGGGACAACGTCCTGACTTTC
>many|TRBJ2-2|TRBV6-2/TRBV6-3|.
CASSAARGTNTGELFF
TGTGCCAGCAGTGCGGCCAGGGGAACGAACACCGGGGAGCTGTTTTTT
>medium-sized|TRBJ2-3|TRBV20-1|TRBD2
CSAYETSGRKGTQYF
TGCAGTGCTTATGAGACTAGCGGGAGGAAGGGGACGCAGTATTTT
>many|TRBJ1-3|TRBV7-9|.
CASSLSAGRGNTIYF
TGTGCCAGCAGCTTGTCGGCAGGTCGGGGAAACACCATATATTTT
>many|TRBJ2-1|TRBV12-3/TRBV12-4|TRBD1
CASSLAVGQGMNNEQFF
TGTGCCAGCAGTTTAGCTGTGGGACAGGGGATGAACAATGAGCAGTTCTTC
>many|TRBJ2-5|TRBV2|.
CASSWALQETQYF
TGTGCCAGCAGTTGGGCTCTCCAAGAGACCCAGTACTTC
>many|TRBJ2-3|TRBV2|.
CATSTGRAPDTQYF
TGTGCCACCTCGACAGGGAGGGCACCAGATACGCAGTATTTT
>many|TRBJ1-5|TRBV12-3/TRBV12-4|TRBD1
CASSGQEVNQPQHF
TGTGCCAGCAGCGGACAGGAGGTCAATCAGCCCCAGCATTTT
>.|TRBJ1-1|TRBV7-6|.
CASSFYICSARETTGKAFF
.
>few|TRBJ2-5|TRBV18|TRBD2
CASSPQAGVETQYF
TGTGCCAGCTCACCACAAGCGGGAGTTGAGACCCAGTACTTC
>.|TRBJ2-3|TRBV20-1|TRBD2
CGATNPAGDGTDTQYF
TGCGGTGCTACAAACCCCGCGGGAGATGGCACAGATACGCAGTATTTT
>many|TRBJ2-3|TRBV11-2|.
CASSLRGSSTDTQYF
TGTGCCAGCAGCTTACGGGGGTCCAGCACAGATACGCAGTATTTT
>many|TRBJ2-5|TRBV20-1|.
CSAPRPRPPETQYF
TGCAGTGCGCCTCGTCCCCGACCGCCGGAGACCCAGTACTTC
>many|TRBJ2-1|TRBV6-6|TRBD2
CASSYGSGRAYEQFF
TGTGCCAGCAGTTACGGTAGCGGGAGGGCGTATGAGCAGTTCTTC
>many|TRBJ2-1|TRBV7-9|TRBD2
CASSEAGLAGVDSYNEQFF
TGTGCCAGCAGCGAGGCGGGACTAGCGGGAGTCGACTCCTACAATGAGCAGTTCTTC
>many|TRBJ2-1|TRBV3-1|.
CASSLSNSGPEQFF
TGTGCCAGCAGCCTTTCGAACTCAGGCCCGGAGCAGTTCTTC
>.|TRBJ2-6|TRBV24-1|.
CATSGGRGFSSGANVLTF
TGTGCCACCAGTGGCGGACGGGGATTTAGCTCTGGGGCCAACGTCCTGACTTTC
>.|TRBJ2-1|TRBV27|.
CASSLSPVKVGQFF
TGTGCCAGCAGTTTATCCCCTGTTAAGGTCGGACAGTTCTTC
>many|TRBJ2-6|TRBV4-3|.
CASSQDRGGTSGANVLTF
TGCGCCAGCAGCCAAGATAGGGGCGGAACCTCTGGGGCCAACGTCCTGACTTTC
>many|TRBJ2-3|TRBV5-1|TRBD2
CASSTGLAGATDTQYF
TGCGCCAGCAGCACCGGACTAGCGGGAGCGACAGATACGCAGTATTTT
>many|TRBJ1-3|TRBV7-3|.
CASSLTTSGNTIYF
TGTGCCAGCAGCTTAACCACGTCTGGAAACACCATATATTTT
>many|TRBJ2-7|TRBV27|.
CASGRGEQYF
TGTGCCAGCGGTCGGGGGGAGCAGTACTTC
>many|TRBJ2-1|TRBV11-3|.
CASSRRSYNEQFF
TGTGCCAGCAGCAGGCGGAGTTACAATGAGCAGTTCTTC
>many|TRBJ2-5|TRBV7-6|.
CASSLVVRVGETQYF
TGTGCCAGCAGCTTAGTGGTCAGGGTCGGGGAGACCCAGTACTTC
>few|TRBJ2-7|TRBV2|.
CASSVTYEQYF
TGTGCCAGCAGTGTTACCTACGAGCAGTACTTC
>many|TRBJ2-3|TRBV12-3/TRBV12-4|TRBD2
CASSLTSGRDDTQYF
TGTGCCAGCAGTTTAACTAGCGGGAGGGACGATACGCAGTATTTT
>many|TRBJ1-5|TRBV28|.
CASSLSNLRVGGQPQHF
TGTGCCAGCAGTTTAAGTAATCTGCGGGTGGGCGGTCAGCCCCAGCATTTT
>.|TRBJ2-1|TRBV3-1|TRBD2
CASSQSGSRYNEQFF
TGTGCCAGCAGCCAGAGCGGGAGTAGGTACAATGAGCAGTTCTTC
>many|TRBJ2-1|TRBV4-3|.
CASSQGLAVGNEQFF
TGCGCCAGCAGCCAAGGGCTTGCAGTCGGCAATGAGCAGTTCTTC
>many|TRBJ2-3|TRBV13|TRBD1
CASSLGWTGLSTDTQYF
TGTGCCAGCAGCTTAGGTTGGACAGGTCTATCCACAGATACGCAGTATTTT
>many|TRBJ2-2|TRBV9|TRBD2
CASSSRAGGTGELFF
TGTGCCAGCAGCTCCCGAGCGGGAGGGACCGGGGAGCTGTTTTTT
>many|TRBJ1-5|TRBV6-2/TRBV6-3|.
CASSPQGRASNQPQHF
TGTGCCAGCAGCCCGCAGGGACGGGCTAGCAATCAGCCCCAGCATTTT
>many|TRBJ2-1|TRBV15|TRBD2
CATSRGEAGDNEQFF
TGTGCCACCAGCAGAGGGGAGGCGGGGGACAATGAGCAGTTCTTC
>many|TRBJ2-7|TRBV6-5|TRBD2
CASSPPSGSHYEQYF
TGTGCCAGCAGCCCCCCTAGCGGGAGTCACTACGAGCAGTACTTC
>many|TRBJ2-3|TRBV7-8|.
CASRSGTYPTDTQYF
TGTGCCAGCAGATCCGGGACCTACCCCACAGATACGCAGTATTTT